This T cell receptor (beta chain) was identified during a study of blood T cell repertoires in COVID-19. TCRdb keeps only in-frame clones here, not all; method: immunoSEQ multiplex PCR. The table shows around 360,000 clones, with more than 75% occurring only once. This clone was detected a few times. The CDR3 covers 15 residues. With V trimmed by 3 bases and J by 3 bases, 5 bases remained unmatched. Germline V gene lookup returns CDR1 SGHRS and CDR2 YFSETQ. The TCR sequence derives from a woman aged 25 to 45 with COVID-19, enrolled during active disease. The V gene is TRBV5-1, the J gene TRBJ2-2; 7 nucleotides line up with TRBD1. The sequenced sample consisted of peripheral blood. In DNA form, the CDR3 reads TGCGCCAGCAGCTACAGGACAGGTGACACCGGGGAGCTGTTTTTT. Residues: CASSYRTGDTGELFF.